This record looks at one TCR beta chain sequence and its context. TCRdb reanalyzed the 5' RACE reads, giving one entry per CDR3 protein sequence and no DNA. The sample has approximately 330,000 distinct CDR3 sequences; the top ten hold 2% to 2.5%. An approximately 2.5 ml blood sample was drawn per donor. This CDR3 is built from 11 residues. The germline V gene has CDR1 DFQATT and CDR2 SNEGSKA (reference sequence). This record comes from a study of monozygotic twins with inflammatory bowel disease. The receptor's source is a human donor with ulcerative colitis or Crohn's disease, or a healthy co-twin of an affected twin (not recorded which). The gene calls are TRBV20-1 and TRBJ2-1. The sequenced sample consisted of blood. The CDR3 spells CSASDQWEQFF.